A single sample is the source of the 20 T cell receptor beta chains below, sequenced in a study of T cell responses to AZD1222 COVID-19 vaccine. Repertoires were generated with immunoSEQ multiplex PCR, while TCRdb's copy carries only in-frame clones and drops some. This table holds around 80,000 clones, about 91% found once. Sequenced material: peripheral blood, taken 28 days after the second AZD1222 dose. The source of these receptors is an adult who received the AZD1222 COVID-19 vaccine.

This chain links TRBV27 with TRBJ2-4; tentative D call: TRBD1 (6 bases). With 2 bases removed from V and 8 bases from J, the gap between germline ends came to 13 bases. Germline V CDR1 and CDR2: MNHEY, SMNVEV (reference sequence). The CDR3 runs to 14 residues. CDR3 region: CASSLAGAEHIQYF. CDR3 nucleotides: TGTGCCAGCAGTTTAGCAGGGGCGGAGCACATTCAGTACTTC.

This clone was found once. This chain links TRBV19 with TRBJ2-3, with TRBD1 identical over 10 bases. The junction had 6 bases not matched to a gene; V was cut back by 4 bases and J by 2 bases. Germline CDR1 LNHDA, CDR2 SQIVND (reference sequence). The CDR3 is made up of 16 amino acids. The CDR3 spells CASSTWGQGITDTQYF. CDR3 DNA sequence: TGTGCCAGTAGTACCTGGGGACAGGGGATCACAGATACGCAGTATTTT. Combining the CDR3 with reference TRBV19 and TRBJ2-3 gives the whole variable domain DGGITQSPKYLFRKEGQNVTLSCEQNLNHDAMYWYRQDPGQGLRLIYYSQIVNDFQKGDIAEGYSVSREKKESFPLTVTSAQKNPTAFYLCASSTWGQGITDTQYFGPGTRLTVL.

The chain carries TRBV3-1 (or the pseudogene TRBV3-2) and TRBJ1-1; D is uncertain. Germline CDR1 and CDR2: LGHDT and YNNKEL (reference sequence). V gave up 0 bases and J gave up 5 bases, with 7 bases separating them. CDR3 length: 13 residues. This CDR3 reads CASSQEGWTEAFF. In DNA, the CDR3 is TGTGCCAGCAGCCAAGAGGGGTGGACTGAAGCTTTCTTT.

The chain combines TRBV6-2 or TRBV6-3 with TRBJ2-2; 11 positions match TRBD1. V lost 1 base, J lost 4 bases, and 11 bases stayed unmatched. The CDR3 length is 19 residues. The germline V gene encodes CDR1 MNHEY and CDR2 SVGEGT. CDR3 sequence reads: CASSYFGTGGLGVTGELFF. CDR3 nucleotide sequence: TGTGCCAGCAGTTACTTCGGGACAGGGGGACTAGGAGTCACCGGGGAGCTGTTTTTT.

The genes are TRBV9 and TRBJ2-2; 12 bases align to TRBD2. From germline, CDR1 is SGDLS and CDR2 YYNGEE. CDR3 size: 18 residues. The ends lost 0 bases at V and 4 bases at J; junction bases unmatched: 7. CDR3 loop: CASSVGLAGEGSTGELFF. The CDR3 coding sequence is TGTGCCAGCAGCGTAGGACTAGCGGGAGAGGGGAGCACCGGGGAGCTGTTTTTT.

Comment on this clone: An end of the junction does not agree with germline; a read error may underlie this. The chain recombines TRBV5-5 with TRBJ1-2, with D tentatively TRBD1 (5 bases). The CDR3 sequence is 15 residues long. Looked up from germline, CDR1 is SGHKS and CDR2 is YYEKEE (reference sequence). The CDR3 DNA reads as TGTACCAGCAGCACCGGGACCGCGAATCCCTATGGCTACACCTTC. Its protein product is CTSSTGTANPYGYTF.

This clone occurred a few times. The chain combines TRBV10-3 with TRBJ2-2; D uncertain. Germline V gene data show CDR1 as ENHRY and CDR2 as SYGVKD. V shed 2 bases and J shed 6 bases, with 10 bases lying between them. This CDR3 contains 14 residues. As DNA, the CDR3 is TGTGCCATCAGTGAGACGCCCGGGTCCGGGGAGCTGTTTTTT. As protein: CAISETPGSGELFF.

The chain recombines TRBV28 with TRBJ2-3; D is unresolved. This CDR3 contains 13 residues. Germline V gene sequence: CDR1 MDHEN, CDR2 SYDVKM. With 5 bases removed from V and 3 bases from J, the gap between germline ends came to 9 bases. The CDR3 spells CASSTPATDTQYF. The CDR3 region has the DNA TGTGCCAGCAGTACCCCGGCTACAGATACGCAGTATTTT.

This sequence joins TRBV7-2 and TRBJ2-7; D is unresolved. The length of the CDR3 is 14 residues. V gave up 5 bases and J gave up 4 bases, with 15 bases separating them. The germline V gene has CDR1 SGHTA and CDR2 FQGNSA. The CDR3 region has the DNA TGTGCCAGCAGCCAAGGGCAGTCTTGGTACGAGCAGTACTTC. Encoded protein: CASSQGQSWYEQYF.

This clone was counted a few times. J is TRBJ2-2 and V is TRBV5-1; 7 bases agree with TRBD1. The CDR3 is 14 residues long. Germline-derived CDR1 and CDR2 are SGHRS and YFSETQ. The V segment lost 6 bases and the J segment 4 bases; nucleotides outside the gene matches: 6. Written as DNA, the CDR3 is TGCGCCAGCACCAGGGACAGATTCACCGGGGAGCTGTTTTTT. Translation gives CASTRDRFTGELFF.

The chain uses TRBV5-6 and TRBJ2-7; D possibly corresponds to TRBD2 (5 bases). The CDR3 extends over 17 amino acids. The germline V and J ends were trimmed by 1 base and 3 bases, with 20 bases remaining between them. Germline V gene sequence: CDR1 SGHDT, CDR2 YYEEEE. CDR3: CASSLYLAGGAHYEQYF. The CDR3 region has the DNA TGTGCCAGCAGCTTGTACTTGGCTGGAGGTGCCCACTACGAGCAGTACTTC.

This chain uses TRBV30 with TRBJ2-7; D not resolved. CDR3 size: 11 residues. Germline V lookup: CDR1 GTSNPN, CDR2 SVGIG (reference sequence). V was pared by 2 bases and J by 2 bases, with 4 bases between. CDR3 amino acids: CAWSYTYEQYF. The CDR3 DNA reads TGTGCCTGGAGTTACACCTACGAGCAGTACTTC. Full variable domain (remainder filled in from reference TRBV30 and TRBJ2-7): SQTIHQWPATLVQPVGSPLSLECTVEGTSNPNLYWYRQAAGRGLQLLFYSVGIGQISSEVPQNLSASRPQDRQFILSSKKLLLSDSGFYLCAWSYTYEQYFGPGTRLTVT.

The genes are TRBV30 and TRBJ1-3; no reliable D call. Trimming pared 3 bases from V and 4 bases from J, leaving 10 bases between. This CDR3 spans 13 amino acids. Germline CDR1 is GTSNPN and CDR2 is SVGIG (reference sequence). CDR3 sequence (DNA): TGTGCCTGGAGCGTCGGGAAAGGAAACACCATATATTTT. Translated, it gives CAWSVGKGNTIYF. Based on the CDR3 plus reference TRBV30 and TRBJ1-3, the full variable domain is SQTIHQWPATLVQPVGSPLSLECTVEGTSNPNLYWYRQAAGRGLQLLFYSVGIGQISSEVPQNLSASRPQDRQFILSSKKLLLSDSGFYLCAWSVGKGNTIYFGEGSWLTVV.

This clone occurred a few times. This sequence joins TRBV19 and TRBJ2-2; D is tentatively TRBD1 or TRBD2 (5 bases each). In germline, CDR1 is LNHDA, CDR2 SQIVND (reference sequence). This CDR3 has 14 residues. The ends were cut back, 3 bases at V and 6 bases at J, with 11 bases in the middle. The CDR3 region is CASSMVPGPGELFF. Here the CDR3 DNA reads TGTGCCAGTAGTATGGTTCCGGGGCCCGGGGAGCTGTTTTTT. The variable domain in full, completed from reference TRBV19 and TRBJ2-2, reads DGGITQSPKYLFRKEGQNVTLSCEQNLNHDAMYWYRQDPGQGLRLIYYSQIVNDFQKGDIAEGYSVSREKKESFPLTVTSAQKNPTAFYLCASSMVPGPGELFFGEGSRLTVL.

This clone was picked up one time. The chain uses TRBV7-3 and TRBJ1-1; 8 bases are shared with TRBD1. The CDR3 spans 15 residues. The V and J ends lost 5 bases and 7 bases, in that order; junction bases with no gene match: 12. Germline V lookup: CDR1 SGHTA, CDR2 FQGTGA. The CDR3 DNA sequence: TGTGCCAGCAGCCCGCAACCGACAGGGGTAGGTGAAGCTTTCTTT. Residues: CASSPQPTGVGEAFF.

J is TRBJ2-7 and V is TRBV3-1 (or the pseudogene TRBV3-2); D may be TRBD2 (6 bases). CDR1 and CDR2 from the germline V gene are LGHDT and YNNKEL (reference sequence). This CDR3 is 15 amino acids long. Trimming removed 0 bases at V and 3 bases at J, with 12 bases between. The CDR3 loop is CASSQEGQGLYEQYF. CDR3 sequence (DNA): TGTGCCAGCAGCCAAGAAGGGCAGGGACTCTACGAGCAGTACTTC.

The chain couples TRBV28 to TRBJ1-5; D gene unclear. Trimming removed 0 bases at V and 3 bases at J, with 3 bases between. CDR3 length: 13 amino acids. Per the germline V gene, CDR1 is MDHEN and CDR2 is SYDVKM. CDR3 protein: CASSLWANQPQHF. CDR3 nucleotide sequence: TGTGCCAGCAGTTTATGGGCCAATCAGCCCCAGCATTTT. Full variable domain (rest looked up from reference TRBV28 and TRBJ1-5): DVKVTQSSRYLVKRTGEKVFLECVQDMDHENMFWYRQDPGLGLRLIYFSYDVKMKEKGDIPEGYSVSREKKERFSLILESASTNQTSMYLCASSLWANQPQHFGDGTRLSIL.

The rearrangement joins TRBV7-9 to TRBJ2-2; 13 bases match TRBD2. V lost 5 bases, J lost 7 bases, and 1 base stayed unmatched. This CDR3 is built from 14 residues. Per germline, CDR1 SEHNR and CDR2 FQNEAQ (reference sequence). Here the CDR3 DNA reads TGTGCCAGCAGCCGGACTAGCGGGGGCGGGGAGCTGTTTTTT. It specifies CASSRTSGGGELFF.

The chain joins TRBV4-2 to TRBJ2-7; D might be TRBD1 or TRBD2, each matching 5 bases. The CDR3 has 14 residues. The V gene's germline CDR1 is LGHNA and CDR2 YNFKEQ. V lost 0 bases to trimming and J lost 6 bases, with 12 bases between them. CDR3 DNA sequence: TGTGCCAGCAGCCAAGATGGGGACGGGCTCGAGCAGTACTTC. It translates to CASSQDGDGLEQYF.

The rearrangement uses TRBV19 and TRBJ1-1, with D unresolved. V was cut by 1 base and J by 7 bases, with 4 bases left in between. Germline lookup yields CDR1 LNHDA and CDR2 SQIVND (reference sequence). The length of the CDR3 is 11 residues. In nucleotides, the CDR3 is TGTGCCAGTAGTATAGGGGATGAAGCTTTCTTT. Translating it yields CASSIGDEAFF.